Presented here are 10 T cell receptor beta chains from one specimen sequenced in a study of T cell repertoires and HLA-DP antigens. What these receptors recognize is not known. Only in-frame clones appear in the TCRdb table, and some are missing; sequencing was by immunoSEQ multiplex PCR. Found here are about 110,000 clones, 80% to 95% of them singletons; the top ten hold over 0.25%. What was sequenced was CD4+ T cells from PBMCs. The receptors derive from a woman in her late teens or twenties in good health and CMV-seronegative.

The rearrangement uses TRBV14 and TRBJ1-1; possibly TRBD1 for D (6 bases). The CDR3 loop spans 16 amino acids. Trimming removed 0 bases at V and 0 bases at J, with 11 bases between. Germline values: CDR1 SGHDN, CDR2 FVKESK. This CDR3 is CASSQDSGTMNTEAFF. The CDR3 DNA follows: TGTGCCAGCAGCCAAGATTCGGGGACAATGAACACTGAAGCTTTCTTT.

The chain joins TRBV5-3 to TRBJ1-1; D gene uncertain. TRBV5-3 is an ORF, and what it does is uncertain. This CDR3 has 15 residues. The germline V and J ends were trimmed by 3 bases and 5 bases, with 17 bases remaining between them. This CDR3 is CARSSRRGGRTEAFF. The CDR3 DNA sequence: TGTGCCAGAAGCTCACGACGGGGAGGGAGAACTGAAGCTTTCTTT.

V gene TRBV18 combines with J gene TRBJ1-2; a possible D gene is TRBD1 (6 bases). V was shortened by 3 bases and J by 1 base, with 18 bases between the two germline ends. Germline V CDR1 and CDR2: KGHSH, LQKENI. The CDR3 length is 17 residues. CDR3 region: CASSPLPSGHLNYGYTF. CDR3 in DNA: TGTGCCAGCTCACCCCTTCCCTCGGGACACCTTAACTATGGCTACACCTTC.

The gene calls are TRBV5-1 and TRBJ2-1; D is possibly TRBD1 or TRBD2 (5 bases each). CDR1 is SGHRS, CDR2 YFSETQ, per germline. Trimming took 3 bases from V and 10 from J, leaving 14 bases between them. CDR3 length: 13 amino acids. As DNA, the CDR3 is TGCGCCAGCAGCTCGATCCGAGGGGAGGAGCAGTTCTTC. It yields the protein CASSSIRGEEQFF.

The V gene is TRBV6-6, the J gene TRBJ1-2; D possibly corresponds to TRBD1 (6 bases). Trimming stripped 2 bases from V and 3 bases from J, with 16 bases between. CDR1 and CDR2 from the germline V gene are MNHNY and SVGAGI (reference sequence). The CDR3 covers 16 residues. The CDR3 DNA reads as TGTGCCAGCAGTTACGCAGTGGGACAAAAACACTATGGCTACACCTTC. Encoded protein: CASSYAVGQKHYGYTF.

The V call is TRBV29-1, the J call TRBJ2-2, with D perhaps matching TRBD1 (5 bases). Germline CDR1 reads SQVTM; CDR2 reads ANQGSEA. The CDR3 has 12 residues. Trimming removed 2 bases at V and 5 bases at J, with 6 bases between. The CDR3: CSVEPGTGELFF. The CDR3 region has the DNA TGCAGCGTTGAACCAGGGACCGGGGAGCTGTTTTTT.

This chain joins TRBV10-3 and TRBJ2-1, with 11 positions matching TRBD2. The CDR3 consists of 16 residues. Losses at the gene ends were 3 bases for V and 5 bases for J; bases not matched to a gene: 6. The germline V gene has CDR1 ENHRY and CDR2 SYGVKD. DNA for the CDR3: TGTGCCATCAGTGACTACGGGACTAGCGGCCACAATGAGCAGTTCTTC. Its protein is CAISDYGTSGHNEQFF.

The gene calls are TRBV7-2 and TRBJ1-6; D not certain. CDR3 size: 15 residues. CDR1 SGHTA and CDR2 FQGNSA come from the germline V gene. The V end lost 0 bases, the J end lost 3 bases, and 6 bases lay between the germline ends. CDR3 bases: TGTGCCAGCAGCTTAGCCAGGCACTATAATTCACCCCTCCACTTT. The encoded protein is CASSLARHYNSPLHF.

This sequence joins TRBV7-9 and TRBJ1-2, with no clear D. Trimming removed 2 bases from V and 4 bases from J, with 5 bases in between. Germline V gene lookup returns CDR1 SEHNR and CDR2 FQNEAQ (reference sequence). CDR3 length: 12 amino acids. The CDR3 region has the DNA TGTGCCAGCAGCTTACAGGCCTATGGCTACACCTTC. Translating gives CASSLQAYGYTF.

This chain connects TRBV5-4 to TRBJ2-5; TRBD2 is a possible D gene (5 bases). Germline CDR1 reads SGHNT; CDR2 reads YYREEE (reference sequence). This CDR3 has 13 residues. V was pared by 4 bases and J by 4 bases, with 11 bases between. The CDR3 coding sequence is TGTGCCAGCAGCCCCGGACTCAGAGAGACCCAGTACTTC. Protein product: CASSPGLRETQYF.